This T cell receptor beta chain was identified during a study of CD8 T cells in ankylosing spondylitis. This clonotype has a count of ten or more. As yet, its antigen is unknown. Germline CDR1 and CDR2: DFQATT and SNEGSKA (reference sequence). This CDR3 has 14 residues. The V segment lost 5 bases and the J segment 6 bases; nucleotides outside the gene matches: 11. TCRdb re-called the 5' RACE reads with MiXCR, one entry per CDR3 protein. This table has about 260,000 distinct CDR3 sequences, 24% appearing once. Study-wide points: Disease-linked clones had a CD8+ phenotype and relatively low frequency in peripheral blood. A TCR beta motif made of 7 to 9 highly homologous variants seemed typical of ankylosing spondylitis blood. Past research had described some motif variants in reactive arthritis synovial fluid and blood.

This rearrangement joins TRBV20-1 to TRBJ2-7, with 9 bases matching TRBD2. The clonotype was recovered from a male donor with ankylosing spondylitis or in good health (not recorded which). Specimen: blood, either unsorted or a sorted T cell fraction (not recorded which). The CDR3 nucleotides read TGCAGTGCTGCCCTCCTAGCGGGACCGCGCGAGCAGTACTTC. It encodes CSAALLAGPREQYF.